This is a list of T cell receptor beta chains from one sample in a study of T cells in Graves' hyperthyroidism and ophthalmopathy. One entry per CDR3 protein results from TCRdb running MiXCR on the multiplex PCR reads. The data contain around 520,000 distinct CDR3 sequences, less than 25% of them seen just once; the ten biggest clones take up around 10%. The sequencing sample was made of blood. The receptors come from a woman aged 25 to 39 with Graves' ophthalmopathy. Both conserved end residues are part of each CDR3. D genes are given only for firm matches. Clone size appears in some rows only: once, few, many, or a class for an expanded clone.

v_call	j_call	d_call	clone_size	cdr3_nt	cdr3_aa
TRBV29-1	TRBJ2-7	.	many	TGCAGCGTTGCAAGTGAACCACACGAGCAGTACTTC	CSVASEPHEQYF
TRBV20-1	TRBJ1-2	.	many	TGCAGTGCTAGGGGGCTTCTAGGCTACACCTTC	CSARGLLGYTF
TRBV11-2	TRBJ2-6	.	many	TGTGCCAGCAGCTTGGGCCCAACGGGGGGGGCCAACGTCCTGACTTTC	CASSLGPTGGANVLTF
TRBV11-3	TRBJ1-2	TRBD1	.	TGTGCCAGCAGCACCGCCCGGGACAGGGGCTATGGCTACACCTTC	CASSTARDRGYGYTF
TRBV7-2	TRBJ1-2	.	many	TGTGCCAGCAGACCCGCGGAGCTCAGCTATGGCTACACCTTC	CASRPAELSYGYTF
TRBV7-2	TRBJ1-2	.	many	TGTGCCAGCAGCGGACGGGCCTATGGCTACACCTTC	CASSGRAYGYTF
TRBV15	TRBJ2-7	TRBD1	many	TGTGCCACCAGCAGACTAGAAGACAGGGATAGCTCCTACGAGCAGTACTTC	CATSRLEDRDSSYEQYF
TRBV28	TRBJ1-2	.	once	TGTGCCAGCAGACCCGACAGTCCCGATGGCTACACCTTC	CASRPDSPDGYTF
TRBV5-1	TRBJ2-2	.	many	TGCGCCAGCAGCTTGGATCAGGCTTCTTGGGCCGGGGAGCTGTTTTTT	CASSLDQASWAGELFF
TRBV3-1	TRBJ2-5	TRBD1	few	TGTGTCAGCAGCTCATCTACAGGGGTCCAAGAGACCCAGTACTTC	CVSSSSTGVQETQYF
TRBV20-1	TRBJ1-1	TRBD1	many	TGCAGTGCTCAACGGACAGGAGGTGAAGCTTTCTTT	CSAQRTGGEAFF
TRBV6-2/TRBV6-3	TRBJ2-7	.	.	TGTGCCAGCAGTTACCAGGAGCTGGACAGTCCCTACGAGCAGTACTTC	CASSYQELDSPYEQYF
TRBV7-9	TRBJ2-6	.	many	TGTGCCAGCAGTTCCGGGGGCACCTCTGGGGCCAACGTCCTGACTTTC	CASSSGGTSGANVLTF
TRBV15	TRBJ1-2	.	.	TGTGCCACCAGCAGCCGGACAGTTCATGGCTACACCTTC	CATSSRTVHGYTF
TRBV30	TRBJ1-1	TRBD1	few	TGTGCCTACGGACAGGCCAACACTGAAGCTTTCTTT	CAYGQANTEAFF
TRBV12-3/TRBV12-4	TRBJ2-3	TRBD1	few	TGTGCCAGCAGGCAGACAGGGCCCGGCACAGATACGCAGTATTTT	CASRQTGPGTDTQYF
TRBV6-2/TRBV6-3	TRBJ2-3	TRBD2	many	TGTGCCAGCAGTTACGTGGTCGGGGGGTCTAGCACAGATACGCAGTATTTT	CASSYVVGGSSTDTQYF
TRBV3-1	TRBJ1-1	TRBD1	once	TGTGCCAGCAGCCGGACCGGGACAGCGATTCAAGCTTTCTTT	CASSRTGTAIQAFF
TRBV29-1	TRBJ1-1	TRBD1	many	TGCAGCGTTGACCCCCGGACAGGGCCGAACACTGAAGCTTTCTTT	CSVDPRTGPNTEAFF
TRBV20-1	TRBJ2-7	TRBD1	.	TGCAGTGCTTATACCGGGACAGACTCCTACGAGCAGTACTTC	CSAYTGTDSYEQYF
TRBV6-1	TRBJ1-3	.	.	TGTGCCAGCAGGAGGGTTGGGGACTCTGGAAACACCATATATTTT	CASRRVGDSGNTIYF
TRBV20-1	TRBJ2-5	TRBD1	many	TGCAGTGCTAGGTCGACAGGGGGTAAAGAGACCCAGTACTTC	CSARSTGGKETQYF
TRBV5-5	TRBJ2-7	TRBD1	.	TGTGCCAGCAGCTGGACAGGAACCGGGGTGTCCTACGAGCAGTACTTC	CASSWTGTGVSYEQYF
TRBV29-1	TRBJ1-2	.	many	TGCAGCGTTGACCTCCCTGGTTTTGGCTACACCTTC	CSVDLPGFGYTF
TRBV6-5	TRBJ2-7	TRBD2	.	TGTGCCAGCAGTTACGACGGGACTAGCGATTACGAGCAGTACTTC	CASSYDGTSDYEQYF
TRBV6-2/TRBV6-3	TRBJ2-7	TRBD1	.	TGTGCCAGCACCAAAAACAGGGGGCCCTACGAGCAGTACTTC	CASTKNRGPYEQYF
TRBV20-1	TRBJ2-1	TRBD2	.	TGCAGTGCTAGAGATCATCGGGGGGCCTACAATGAGCAGTTCTTC	CSARDHRGAYNEQFF
TRBV20-1	TRBJ2-7	.	many	TGCAGTGCCACCCCAGCGGAGAGTTACGAGCAGTACTTC	CSATPAESYEQYF
TRBV27	TRBJ1-1	.	many	TGTGCCAGCAGTGCACACATGGGGGCCTTAGCTTTCTTT	CASSAHMGALAFF
TRBV13	TRBJ2-7	TRBD1	.	TGTGCCAGCAGCTTAGCCCTTCAGGGGGCCTACGAGCAGTACTTC	CASSLALQGAYEQYF
TRBV11-2	TRBJ2-7	TRBD2	many	TGTGCCAGCAGCCTCGCTAGCGGGGCCCCCTACGAGCAGTACTTC	CASSLASGAPYEQYF
TRBV5-1	TRBJ2-5	.	.	TGCGCCAGCAGCTTGGAGCCCGGACAACAAGAGACCCAGTACTTC	CASSLEPGQQETQYF
TRBV12-3/TRBV12-4	TRBJ1-2	.	few	TGTGCCAGCAGTCAAACGAGTTTTGGTGGCTACACCTTC	CASSQTSFGGYTF
TRBV24-1	TRBJ1-2	TRBD1	.	TGTGCCACCTCGGACAGGGGCGAGGGAGGCTATGGCTACACCTTC	CATSDRGEGGYGYTF
TRBV6-5	TRBJ1-2	.	once	TGTGCCAGCAGCTTACAGGGCAGCGCCTATGGCTACACCTTC	CASSLQGSAYGYTF
TRBV18	TRBJ1-5	.	few	TGTGCCAGCTCCTTAGTTGGTGGCCGGCAGCCCCAGCATTTT	CASSLVGGRQPQHF
TRBV6-5	TRBJ1-5	.	many	TGTGCCAGCAGTTACTCGCAGGGGAATAGTCAGCCCCAGCATTTT	CASSYSQGNSQPQHF
TRBV27	TRBJ2-5	TRBD2	many	TGTGCCAGCAGTTTATGGGGGGGAGGGTCCCAGGAGACCCAGTACTTC	CASSLWGGGSQETQYF
TRBV19	TRBJ1-1	TRBD1	few	TGTGCCAGTAATACAGGGGCCACTGAAGCTTTCTTT	CASNTGATEAFF
TRBV6-5	TRBJ2-5	TRBD2	many	TGTGCCAGCAGTTACGGGGCAGCGGGGGGGGAGACCCAGTACTTC	CASSYGAAGGETQYF
TRBV7-2	TRBJ1-1	TRBD1	few	TGTGCCAGCAGCTTAGCGCCACAGGGGGCTGGTAACACTGAAGCTTTCTTT	CASSLAPQGAGNTEAFF
TRBV5-1	TRBJ1-1	.	many	TGCGCCAGCAGCTTGGAGGGGCGCCTAACTGAAGCTTTCTTT	CASSLEGRLTEAFF
TRBV4-1	TRBJ1-6	TRBD1	many	TGCGCCAGCAGCCAAGAGGGAGGACAGGGGCGTAATTCACCCCTCCACTTT	CASSQEGGQGRNSPLHF
TRBV19	TRBJ2-3	.	many	TGTGCCACTGGCGGGACTAGCACAGATACGCAGTATTTT	CATGGTSTDTQYF
TRBV5-1	TRBJ1-1	.	many	TGCGCCAGCAGCTTGGGGTCAGGGGTCTTTATTGAAGCTTTCTTT	CASSLGSGVFIEAFF
TRBV20-1	TRBJ1-2	TRBD1	.	TGCAGTGCTAGAGATTTGGGCAGGGGGGATCCGAACTATGGCTACACCTTC	CSARDLGRGDPNYGYTF
TRBV28	TRBJ1-2	.	many	TGTGCCAGCAGTCCATGGGATAGATATGGTGGCTACACCTTC	CASSPWDRYGGYTF
TRBV6-1	TRBJ2-7	.	.	TGTGCCAGCAGTGTTGACCATCCTGACTACGAGCAGTACTTC	CASSVDHPDYEQYF